This T cell receptor (beta chain) derives from a study of blood T cell repertoires in COVID-19. Using immunoSEQ multiplex PCR, the repertoire was profiled, and TCRdb retains in-frame clones only, with some absent. The data contain 350,000 to 450,000 clones, 85% of them seen just once; the ten biggest clones take up roughly 3.7%. Unmatched junction bases numbered 5, after V lost 3 bases and J lost 1 base. From germline, CDR1 is LGHDT and CDR2 YNNKEL (reference sequence). This CDR3 spans 16 amino acids. This chain joins TRBV3-1 (or the pseudogene TRBV3-2) and TRBJ2-1; 8 positions match TRBD2. The source is a young woman with acute or convalescent COVID-19. Sequenced material: peripheral blood. The CDR3: CASSHRGGRSYNEQFF. The CDR3 DNA reads TGTGCCAGCAGCCACCGGGGGGGACGTTCCTACAATGAGCAGTTCTTC.